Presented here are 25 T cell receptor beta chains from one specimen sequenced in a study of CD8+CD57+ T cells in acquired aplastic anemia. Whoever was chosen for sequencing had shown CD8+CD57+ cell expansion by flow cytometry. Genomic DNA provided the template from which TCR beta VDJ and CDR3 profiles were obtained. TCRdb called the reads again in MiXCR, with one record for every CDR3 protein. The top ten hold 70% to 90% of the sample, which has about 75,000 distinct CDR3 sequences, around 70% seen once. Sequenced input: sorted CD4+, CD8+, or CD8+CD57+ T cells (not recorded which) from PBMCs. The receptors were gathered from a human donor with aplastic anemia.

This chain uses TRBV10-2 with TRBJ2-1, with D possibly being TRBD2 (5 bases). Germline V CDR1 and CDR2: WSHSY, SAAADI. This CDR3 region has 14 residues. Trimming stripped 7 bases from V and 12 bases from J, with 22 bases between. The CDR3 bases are TGCGCCAGCACCACTAGGTCCGCTAACGAAGGGCAGTTCTTC. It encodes CASTTRSANEGQFF.

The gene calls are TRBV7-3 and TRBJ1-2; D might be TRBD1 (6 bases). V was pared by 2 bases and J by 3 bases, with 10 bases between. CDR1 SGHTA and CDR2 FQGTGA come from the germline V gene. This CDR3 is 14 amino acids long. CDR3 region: CASSLGGADYGYTF. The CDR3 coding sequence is TGTGCCAGCAGCTTAGGGGGCGCGGACTATGGCTACACCTTC.

CDR3 in DNA: TGTGCCAGCAGCCCGAGGGGATTGGAGACCCAGTACTTC. The encoded protein is CASSPRGLETQYF. This rearrangement joins TRBV6-2 or TRBV6-3 to TRBJ2-5; D possibly matches TRBD1 or TRBD2 (5 bases each). This CDR3 comprises 13 residues. Germline values: CDR1 MNHEY, CDR2 SVGEGT. Trimming cost V 6 bases and J 5 bases, with 13 bases left between them.

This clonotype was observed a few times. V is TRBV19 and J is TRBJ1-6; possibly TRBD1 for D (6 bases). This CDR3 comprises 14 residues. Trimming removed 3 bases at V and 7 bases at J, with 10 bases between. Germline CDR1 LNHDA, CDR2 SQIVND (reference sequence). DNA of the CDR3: TGTGCCAGTAGTATGGGGGCAGGCAATTCACCCCTCCACTTT. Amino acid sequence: CASSMGAGNSPLHF.

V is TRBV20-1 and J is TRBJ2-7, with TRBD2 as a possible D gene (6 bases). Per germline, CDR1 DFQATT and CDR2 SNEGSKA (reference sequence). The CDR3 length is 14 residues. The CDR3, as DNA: TGCAGCGCCCAGAGCGGGTACCGATCCTACGAGCAGTACTTC. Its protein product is CSAQSGYRSYEQYF.

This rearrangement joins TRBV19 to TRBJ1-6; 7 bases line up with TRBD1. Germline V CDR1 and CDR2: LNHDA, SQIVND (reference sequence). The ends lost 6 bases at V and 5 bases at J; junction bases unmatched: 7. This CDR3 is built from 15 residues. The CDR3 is CASRPRDRDNSPLHF. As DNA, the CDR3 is TGTGCCAGTAGACCCCGTGACAGGGATAATTCACCCCTCCACTTT.

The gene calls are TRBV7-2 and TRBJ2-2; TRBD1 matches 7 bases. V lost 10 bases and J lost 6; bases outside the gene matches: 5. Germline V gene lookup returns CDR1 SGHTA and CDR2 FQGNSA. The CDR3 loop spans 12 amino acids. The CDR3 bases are TGTGCCATCTGGGGACAGCCCGGGGAGCTGTTTTTT. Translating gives CAIWGQPGELFF.

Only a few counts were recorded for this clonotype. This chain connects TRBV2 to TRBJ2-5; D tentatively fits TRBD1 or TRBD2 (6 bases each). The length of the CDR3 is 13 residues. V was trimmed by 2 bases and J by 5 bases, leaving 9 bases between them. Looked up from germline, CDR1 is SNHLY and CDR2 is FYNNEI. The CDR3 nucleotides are TGTGCCAGCAGTGAAATAGGGGGGGAGACCCAGTACTTC. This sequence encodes CASSEIGGETQYF.

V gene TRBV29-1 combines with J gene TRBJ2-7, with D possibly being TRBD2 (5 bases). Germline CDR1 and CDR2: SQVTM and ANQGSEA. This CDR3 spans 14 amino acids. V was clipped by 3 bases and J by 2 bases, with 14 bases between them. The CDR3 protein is CSVEDSKRPYEQYF. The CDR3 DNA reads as TGCAGCGTTGAGGACTCCAAGAGACCCTACGAGCAGTACTTC.

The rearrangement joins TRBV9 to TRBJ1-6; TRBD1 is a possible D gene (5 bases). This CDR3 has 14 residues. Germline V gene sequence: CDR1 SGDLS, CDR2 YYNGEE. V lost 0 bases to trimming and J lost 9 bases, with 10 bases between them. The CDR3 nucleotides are TGTGCCAGCAGCGTAGGGGGGACTGGTTCACCCCTCCACTTT. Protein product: CASSVGGTGSPLHF.

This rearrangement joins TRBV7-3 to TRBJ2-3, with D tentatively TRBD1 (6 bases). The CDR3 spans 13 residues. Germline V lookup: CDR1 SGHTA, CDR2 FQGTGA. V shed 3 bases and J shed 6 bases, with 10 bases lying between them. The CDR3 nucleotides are TGTGCCAGCAGCTTGACAGGAGTCGATACGCAGTATTTT. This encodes CASSLTGVDTQYF.

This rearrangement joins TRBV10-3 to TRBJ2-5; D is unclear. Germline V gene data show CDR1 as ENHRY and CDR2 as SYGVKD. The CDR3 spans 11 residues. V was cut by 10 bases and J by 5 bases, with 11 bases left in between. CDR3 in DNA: TGTGCCAGCGGTGGGCCCGAGACCCAGTACTTC. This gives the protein CASGGPETQYF.

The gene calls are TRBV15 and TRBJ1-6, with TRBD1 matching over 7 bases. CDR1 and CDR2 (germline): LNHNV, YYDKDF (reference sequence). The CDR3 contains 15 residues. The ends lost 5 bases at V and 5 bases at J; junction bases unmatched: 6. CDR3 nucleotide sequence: TGTGCCACCAGCTCCCGGACAGGAAATAATTCACCCCTCCACTTT. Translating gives CATSSRTGNNSPLHF. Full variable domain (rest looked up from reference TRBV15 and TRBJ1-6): DAMVIQNPRYQVTQFGKPVTLSCSQTLNHNVMYWYQQKSSQAPKLLFHYYDKDFNNEADTPDNFQSRRPNTSFCFLDIRSPGLGDTAMYLCATSSRTGNNSPLHFGNGTRLTVT.

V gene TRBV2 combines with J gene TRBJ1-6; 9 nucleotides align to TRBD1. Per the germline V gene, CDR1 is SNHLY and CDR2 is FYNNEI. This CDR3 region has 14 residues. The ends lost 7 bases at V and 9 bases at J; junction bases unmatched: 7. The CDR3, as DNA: TGTGCCAGCATGGTCCTACAGGGGGCTTCACCCCTCCACTTT. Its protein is CASMVLQGASPLHF.

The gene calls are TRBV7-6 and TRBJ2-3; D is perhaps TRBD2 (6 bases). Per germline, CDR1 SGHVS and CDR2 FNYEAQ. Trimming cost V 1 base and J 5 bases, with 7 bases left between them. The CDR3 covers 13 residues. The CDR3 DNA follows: TGTGCCAGCAGCTTAGGCGGGGAAGATACGCAGTATTTT. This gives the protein CASSLGGEDTQYF.

The CDR3 loop reads CASFGTEFNEQFF. The CDR3 bases are TGTGCCAGTTTCGGGACAGAGTTCAATGAGCAGTTCTTC. The chain has TRBV19 and TRBJ2-1, with 7 bases that match TRBD1. CDR1 is LNHDA and CDR2 is SQIVND in the germline V gene (reference sequence). V dropped 8 bases and J dropped 6; count of bases not matched to a gene: 7. This CDR3 comprises 13 residues.

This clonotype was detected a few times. Here the CDR3 reads CAISELGGSNQPQHF. The CDR3 DNA is TGTGCCATCAGTGAGCTGGGGGGGTCGAATCAGCCCCAGCATTTT. The V call is TRBV10-3, the J call TRBJ1-5, with a weak D call TRBD1 (5 bases). There are 15 residues in the CDR3. Per the germline V gene, CDR1 is ENHRY and CDR2 is SYGVKD. With 2 bases removed from V and 4 bases from J, the gap between germline ends came to 12 bases.

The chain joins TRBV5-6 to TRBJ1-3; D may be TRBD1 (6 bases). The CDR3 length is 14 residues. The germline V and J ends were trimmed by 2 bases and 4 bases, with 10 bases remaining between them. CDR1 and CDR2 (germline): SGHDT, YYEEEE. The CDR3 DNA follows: TGTGCCAGCAGCTTAGGGGGAACAGGAAACACCATATATTTT. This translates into CASSLGGTGNTIYF.

The CDR3 protein is CASSQAGAYEQYF. The CDR3 region has the DNA TGCGCCAGCAGCCAAGCAGGGGCCTACGAGCAGTACTTC. This chain joins TRBV4-1 and TRBJ2-7, with D possibly TRBD1 on 6 matching bases. The germline V and J ends were trimmed by 1 base and 2 bases, with 6 bases remaining between them. Germline V gene sequence: CDR1 MGHRA, CDR2 YSYEKL. The CDR3 spans 13 residues.

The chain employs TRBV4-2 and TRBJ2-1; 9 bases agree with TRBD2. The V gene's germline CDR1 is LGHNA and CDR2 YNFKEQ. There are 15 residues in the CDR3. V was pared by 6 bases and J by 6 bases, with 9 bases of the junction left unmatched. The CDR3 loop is CASSYSRLAANEQFF. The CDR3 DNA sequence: TGTGCCAGCAGTTACTCTCGACTAGCGGCCAATGAGCAGTTCTTC.

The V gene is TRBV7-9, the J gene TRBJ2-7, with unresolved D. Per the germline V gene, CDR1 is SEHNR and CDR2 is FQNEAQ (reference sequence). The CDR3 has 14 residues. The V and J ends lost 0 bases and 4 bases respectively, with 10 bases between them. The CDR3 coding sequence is TGTGCCAGCAGCTTAGCGCAGACGGAATACGAGCAGTACTTC. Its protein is CASSLAQTEYEQYF.

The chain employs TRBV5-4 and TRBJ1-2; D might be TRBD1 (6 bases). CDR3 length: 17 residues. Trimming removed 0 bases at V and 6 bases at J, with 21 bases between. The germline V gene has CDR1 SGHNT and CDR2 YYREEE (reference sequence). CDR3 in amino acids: CASSLAGSGASRDGYTF. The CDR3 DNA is TGTGCCAGCAGCTTGGCTGGTTCAGGGGCTAGCCGCGATGGCTACACCTTC.

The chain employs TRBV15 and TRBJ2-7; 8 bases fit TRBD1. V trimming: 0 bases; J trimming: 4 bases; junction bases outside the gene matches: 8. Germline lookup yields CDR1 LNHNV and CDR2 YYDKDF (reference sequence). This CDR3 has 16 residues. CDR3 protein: CATSRDRAGGKYEQYF. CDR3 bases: TGTGCCACCAGCAGAGATCGGGCAGGGGGCAAGTACGAGCAGTACTTC.

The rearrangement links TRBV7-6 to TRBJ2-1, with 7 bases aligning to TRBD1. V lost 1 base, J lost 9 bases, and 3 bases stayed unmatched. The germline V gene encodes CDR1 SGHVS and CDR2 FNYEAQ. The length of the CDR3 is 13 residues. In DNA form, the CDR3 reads TGTGCCAGCAGCTTAGAAGACAGGGCTGAGCAGTTCTTC. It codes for CASSLEDRAEQFF.

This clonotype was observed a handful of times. The CDR3 spells CAISPGQNLETQYF. The CDR3 nucleotides read TGTGCCATCAGTCCGGGACAGAACCTAGAGACCCAGTACTTC. The V call is TRBV10-3, the J call TRBJ2-5; 7 positions agree with TRBD1. Per the germline V gene, CDR1 is ENHRY and CDR2 is SYGVKD. J lost 4 bases, V lost 5 bases, and 7 bases had no gene match. This CDR3 is built from 14 residues.